Each of the 15 T cell receptor beta chains below was sequenced from the same sample in a study of early T cells in non-severe SARS-CoV-2 infection. TCRdb re-derived calls from the 5' RACE reads in MiXCR, one entry per CDR3 protein. The sample lists about 72,000 distinct CDR3 sequences, over 8% occurring once. The sample taken for sequencing was whole blood. These receptors came from an adult who was a healthcare worker with PCR-confirmed SARS-CoV-2 infection or an uninfected control (not recorded which).

There are a few counts of this clonotype. The chain uses TRBV5-1 and TRBJ2-5, with D possibly TRBD2 on 5 matching bases. Trimming cost V 0 bases and J 2 bases, with 14 bases left between them. The length of the CDR3 is 16 residues. Germline V gene sequence: CDR1 SGHRS, CDR2 YFSETQ. The CDR3 DNA sequence: TGCGCCAGCAGCTTGGGGGTAAGCGGAAGGCAAGAGACCCAGTACTTC. Translating it yields CASSLGVSGRQETQYF.

The chain has TRBV7-2 and TRBJ2-3, with 11 nucleotides matching TRBD2. CDR1 and CDR2 (germline): SGHTA, FQGNSA. The ends lost 1 base at V and 4 bases at J; junction bases unmatched: 4. The CDR3 has 16 amino acids. CDR3 in DNA: TGTGCCAGCAGCTTAGATACTAGCGGGAGTCCAGATACGCAGTATTTT. Translating gives CASSLDTSGSPDTQYF.

This clonotype occurred a few times. The chain couples TRBV20-1 to TRBJ2-5, with D unresolved. With 2 bases removed from V and 5 bases from J, the gap between germline ends came to 9 bases. Germline V gene data show CDR1 as DFQATT and CDR2 as SNEGSKA (reference sequence). There are 12 residues in the CDR3. This chain's CDR3 is CSARSKAETQYF. CDR3 in DNA: TGCAGTGCTAGATCCAAGGCGGAGACCCAGTACTTC.

This chain joins TRBV4-2 and TRBJ2-5, with D tentatively TRBD1 (7 bases). V was clipped by 1 base and J by 4 bases, with 16 bases between them. The CDR3 consists of 16 residues. CDR1 is LGHNA and CDR2 is YNFKEQ in the germline V gene. The CDR3 reads CASSQGEGARGETQYF. DNA of the CDR3: TGTGCCAGCAGCCAAGGAGAGGGGGCGCGGGGAGAGACCCAGTACTTC.

There are a few counts of this clonotype. The chain recombines TRBV30 with TRBJ2-2; a possible D gene is TRBD1 (6 bases). The V and J ends lost 4 bases and 7 bases respectively, with 10 bases between them. The CDR3 covers 12 residues. Germline V CDR1 and CDR2: GTSNPN, SVGIG (reference sequence). CDR3 bases: TGTGCCTGGAACAGGGAAGGCGGGGAGCTGTTTTTT. It encodes CAWNREGGELFF.

At least ten counts were recorded for this clonotype. The chain has TRBV20-1 and TRBJ1-6, with no clear D. Trimming removed 8 bases at V and 7 bases at J, with 12 bases between. Germline V CDR1 and CDR2: DFQATT, SNEGSKA (reference sequence). The CDR3 spans 12 residues. The CDR3, as DNA: TGCAGTTCCAGTGGGCCGAATTCACCCCTCCACTTT. It specifies CSSSGPNSPLHF.

This clonotype has a handful of counts. The CDR3: CAISEGGDNEKLFF. The CDR3 bases are TGTGCCATCAGTGAGGGAGGAGATAATGAAAAACTGTTTTTT. This chain connects TRBV10-3 to TRBJ1-4; D unresolved. CDR3 length: 14 amino acids. Trimming pared 2 bases from V and 4 bases from J, leaving 8 bases between. Per the germline V gene, CDR1 is ENHRY and CDR2 is SYGVKD.

This clonotype was seen at least ten times. CDR3 sequence (DNA): TGTGCCAGCAGGAAAACTAGCGGAGGGAGCTCCTACAATGAGCAGTTCTTC. This encodes CASRKTSGGSSYNEQFF. The chain couples TRBV7-6 to TRBJ2-1; 8 positions agree with TRBD2. Per the germline V gene, CDR1 is SGHVS and CDR2 is FNYEAQ. V dropped 6 bases and J dropped 0; count of bases not matched to a gene: 10. CDR3 length: 17 residues.

This clonotype was observed at least ten times. V usage is TRBV20-1 and J usage is TRBJ2-5; maybe TRBD2 (6 bases). Trimming took 8 bases from V and 2 from J, leaving 12 bases between them. Germline-derived CDR1 and CDR2 are DFQATT and SNEGSKA (reference sequence). The CDR3 runs 12 residues. This CDR3 reads CSPYGGQETQYF. CDR3 nucleotides: TGCAGTCCATACGGGGGACAAGAGACCCAGTACTTC.

This clonotype was seen repeatedly, ten times or more. The V gene is TRBV7-9, the J gene TRBJ2-3, with TRBD2 matching 10 bases. The CDR3 runs 15 residues. Germline V lookup: CDR1 SEHNR, CDR2 FQNEAQ (reference sequence). V was pared by 3 bases and J by 0 bases, with 0 bases of the junction left unmatched. CDR3 residues: CASSLTSGSTDTQYF. For the CDR3, the DNA is TGTGCCAGCAGCTTGACTAGCGGGAGCACAGATACGCAGTATTTT.

This clonotype was detected ten times or more. This sequence joins TRBV25-1 and TRBJ2-5; possibly TRBD1 or TRBD2 for D (7 bases each). CDR1 MGHDK and CDR2 SYGVNS come from the germline V gene. V lost 1 base, J lost 4 bases, and 13 bases lay in between. The CDR3 covers 15 residues. The CDR3 loop reads CASSESGRGRETQYF. As DNA, the CDR3 is TGTGCCAGCAGTGAATCTGGGAGGGGGCGAGAGACCCAGTACTTC.

J is TRBJ1-4 and V is TRBV29-1; D uncertain. Germline-derived CDR1 and CDR2 are SQVTM and ANQGSEA. The CDR3 loop spans 12 amino acids. Trimming shortened V by 7 bases and J by 4 bases, and 10 bases separated the two germline ends. In DNA form, the CDR3 reads TGCAGCGCCCTGACGGTTAATGAAAAACTGTTTTTT. Its translation: CSALTVNEKLFF.

This clonotype was detected ten times or more. The chain combines TRBV20-1 with TRBJ2-5; weak D call: TRBD2 (5 bases). CDR1 is DFQATT and CDR2 is SNEGSKA in the germline V gene (reference sequence). The CDR3 loop spans 12 amino acids. The germline V and J ends were trimmed by 6 bases and 1 base, with 9 bases remaining between them. The CDR3 here is CSADGVQETQYF. CDR3 bases: TGCAGTGCCGACGGGGTCCAAGAGACCCAGTACTTC.

This clonotype has more than one count but fewer than ten. The chain joins TRBV6-6 to TRBJ2-5; D is perhaps TRBD1 or TRBD2 (5 bases each). CDR1 is MNHNY, CDR2 SVGAGI, per germline (reference sequence). CDR3 size: 14 residues. Trimming shortened V by 7 bases and J by 2 bases, and 14 bases separated the two germline ends. Written as DNA, the CDR3 is TGTGCCAGCACCACGGGGCAAGGGCAAGAGACCCAGTACTTC. This codes for CASTTGQGQETQYF.

This clonotype was picked up many times. This rearrangement joins TRBV7-8 to TRBJ1-1; D is unclear. Between the trimmed V and J ends, which lost 1 base and 1 base, there was a span of 7 bases. Germline V lookup: CDR1 SGHVS, CDR2 FQNEAQ. The CDR3 contains 14 residues. In DNA form, the CDR3 reads TGTGCCAGCAGCTTAGGGGTCAGGAACACTGAAGCTTTCTTT. Translated, it gives CASSLGVRNTEAFF.